This T cell receptor beta chain was profiled in a study of T cell responses to AZD1222 COVID-19 vaccine. General study results and limits: The study found Spike-specific TCR breadth and depth rose after two AZD1222 doses.

Only in-frame clones appear in the TCRdb table, and some are missing; sequencing was by immunoSEQ multiplex PCR. This sample carries some 100,000 clones, around nine tenths of them seen once, and the ten largest clones take around 12%. The germline V gene encodes CDR1 MDHEN and CDR2 SYDVKM. With 6 bases removed from V and 9 bases from J, the gap between germline ends came to 18 bases. CDR3 length equals 13 residues. This clone was seen a single time. Its antigen remains unidentified. The material sequenced was peripheral blood, taken on day 0 of AZD1222 vaccination. The chain couples TRBV28 to TRBJ2-7, with D uncertain. The receptor comes from an adult in good health. The CDR3 coding sequence is TGTGCCAGCAGACCCCCCAGTCCTTCAGGGCAGTACTTC. Encoded protein: CASRPPSPSGQYF.